The rows below give T cell receptor beta chains drawn from one sample of a study of T cell responses to AZD1222 COVID-19 vaccine. TCRdb's copy holds only in-frame clones and misses some; the assay was immunoSEQ multiplex PCR. The repertoire includes tens of thousands of clones, 85% to 95% of them detected once, and around 4.9% sits in the top ten. Sequencing used peripheral blood, obtained on day 0 of AZD1222 vaccination. The receptors were sampled from an adult in good health. The CDR3 runs from the conserved cysteine through the conserved F or W. Fields, in order: V gene, D gene, clone size, J gene, CDR3 DNA, CDR3 protein. A D gene is named only where the DNA matches it firmly. Size tells how often a clone was seen (once, few, many) or the class of an expanded clone, and some rows leave it out.

TRBV27	-	once	TRBJ2-1	TGTGCCAGCAGTCTCGGACAGAACAATGAGCAGTTCTTC	CASSLGQNNEQFF
TRBV7-9	-	-	TRBJ1-4	TGTGCCAGCAGCCTTGGGCCTTCAGAAAGCGAAAAACTGTTTTTT	CASSLGPSESEKLFF
TRBV6-5	-	-	TRBJ2-1	TGTGCCAGCAGTTACAATGGGGCGGAGCACAATGAGCAGTTCTTC	CASSYNGAEHNEQFF
TRBV28	-	-	TRBJ1-5	TGTGCCAGCAGTTTAGGGGGCGGGAGTCAGCCCCAGCATTTT	CASSLGGGSQPQHF
TRBV28	-	-	TRBJ2-7	TGTGCCAGCAGTATCGATTACCGCTCCTACGAGCAGTACTTC	CASSIDYRSYEQYF
TRBV9	TRBD1	-	TRBJ1-4	TGTGCCAGCAGCGAAAGCCAGGGGGCCCGTGAAAAACTGTTTTTT	CASSESQGAREKLFF
TRBV19	-	-	TRBJ1-6	TGTGCCAGTAGTATGGGGGGAGGTAATTCACCCCTCCACTTT	CASSMGGGNSPLHF
TRBV30	-	-	TRBJ1-2	TGTGCCTGGAGTGTACGGACGGACGGGTATGGGTATGGCTACACCTTC	CAWSVRTDGYGYGYTF
TRBV5-4	-	-	TRBJ2-2	TGTGCCGCCCGACGGAGGGGGGCCGGGGAGCTGTTTTTT	CAARRRGAGELFF
TRBV18	-	-	TRBJ1-5	TGTGCCAGCTCCCTGGACACTCCTTCAATCAATCAGCCCCAGCATTTT	CASSLDTPSINQPQHF
TRBV19	-	-	TRBJ1-1	TGTGCCAGTAGTATAAGGCCCCAGGTAAACACTGAAGCTTTCTTT	CASSIRPQVNTEAFF
TRBV7-8	-	-	TRBJ1-5	TGTGCCAGCAGCTCTCGAGGCTGGGAGGATCAGCCCCAGCATTTT	CASSSRGWEDQPQHF
TRBV5-1	-	-	TRBJ1-2	TGCGCCAGCAGCCAGGAGGATCTCATGAGCTACACCTTC	CASSQEDLMSYTF
TRBV18	-	-	TRBJ1-1	TGTGCCAGCTCACCTCTTCCCGGGGTGGGATGGACTGAAGCTTTCTTT	CASSPLPGVGWTEAFF
TRBV5-1	-	-	TRBJ2-7	TGCGCCAGCAGCCGACCGACAGCTTACTCCTACGAGCAGTACTTC	CASSRPTAYSYEQYF
TRBV2	-	-	TRBJ2-5	TGTGCCAGCAGTTCCCGGACAGCCCAAGAGACCCAGTACTTC	CASSSRTAQETQYF
TRBV30	-	-	TRBJ2-4	TGTGCCTGGAGTGTTTCGGGCAGGGCCGGCAACATTCAGTACTTC	CAWSVSGRAGNIQYF
TRBV7-2	-	-	TRBJ1-2	TGTGCCAGCAGCGTAGCAGGGCAGAGATATGGCTACACCTTC	CASSVAGQRYGYTF
TRBV28	-	-	TRBJ2-1	TGTGCCAGCAGTTCCCCCTCCCGCAATGAGCAGTTCTTC	CASSSPSRNEQFF
TRBV19	-	-	TRBJ2-2	TGTGCCAGTAGTATAGACGGGTTCACCGGGGAGCTGTTTTTT	CASSIDGFTGELFF
TRBV5-6	-	-	TRBJ2-5	TGTGCCAGCACCTTACGAACCGAGACCCAGTACTTC	CASTLRTETQYF
TRBV10-1	TRBD1	-	TRBJ2-5	TGCGCCAGCAGTGTTGACAGGGGAGGAGAGACCCAGTACTTC	CASSVDRGGETQYF
TRBV19	TRBD1	-	TRBJ1-5	TGTGCCAGTAGTATCATGACAGGGTCAAGTCAGCCCCAGCATTTT	CASSIMTGSSQPQHF
TRBV5-1	-	once	TRBJ1-1	TGCGCCAGCAGCGGGGTTAACACTGAAGCTTTCTTT	CASSGVNTEAFF
TRBV6-5	-	-	TRBJ1-2	TGTGCCAGCAGGAGGGAAGAGTTCTATGGCTACACCTTC	CASRREEFYGYTF
TRBV3-1/TRBV3-2	-	-	TRBJ1-3	TGTGCCAGCAGCCAAGGCGCGGGGGTCGGAAACACCATATATTTT	CASSQGAGVGNTIYF
TRBV18	-	-	TRBJ1-5	TGTGCCAGCTCACCGGACGGTAATCAGCCCCAGCATTTT	CASSPDGNQPQHF
TRBV5-4	TRBD2	-	TRBJ2-3	TGTGCCAGCAGCTTGCGGGGGGGCACAGATACGCAGTATTTT	CASSLRGGTDTQYF
TRBV25-1	-	-	TRBJ2-1	TGTGCCAGCAGTGCTGACAGGAGTTCCTACAATGAGCAGTTCTTC	CASSADRSSYNEQFF
TRBV29-1	-	-	TRBJ1-5	TGCAGCGTTGCCGAGGGGTTCTTAGGCAATCAGCCCCAGCATTTT	CSVAEGFLGNQPQHF
TRBV3-1/TRBV3-2	-	-	TRBJ1-6	TGTGCCAGCAGCCAAGGACCGGTCTATAATTCACCCCTCCACTTT	CASSQGPVYNSPLHF
TRBV13	TRBD1	-	TRBJ1-6	TGTGCCAGCAGCTTAGGCCTGACAGGGCAGGGTTCACCCCTCCACTTT	CASSLGLTGQGSPLHF
TRBV30	-	-	TRBJ2-5	TGTGCCTGGAGTGTAGGGAAGTTGGGGGGGGGCTCGCGGACTCAAGAGACCCAGTACTTC	CAWSVGKLGGGSRTQETQYF
TRBV7-2	-	-	TRBJ1-5	TGTGCCAGCAGCTTAGTTGGGGGGGGGAGCAATCAGCCCCAGCATTTT	CASSLVGGGSNQPQHF
TRBV7-2	-	-	TRBJ2-5	TGTGCCAGCAGCTTAGGGGGGAGAGCGGAAGAGACCCAGTACTTC	CASSLGGRAEETQYF
TRBV5-1	TRBD1	-	TRBJ1-1	TGCGCCAGCGGATTACAGGGACAGCGTGAAGCTTTCTTT	CASGLQGQREAFF
TRBV6-5	-	-	TRBJ1-2	TGTGCCAGCAGTTGGGGGCGCGCCTATGGCTACACCTTC	CASSWGRAYGYTF
TRBV20-1	-	-	TRBJ1-5	TGCAGTGCTAGGGCTCATCCCCAGCATTTT	CSARAHPQHF
TRBV10-1	-	-	TRBJ1-5	TGCGCCAGCCAGCGGGGGGGGATGAAAGGCAATCAGCCCCAGCATTTT	CASQRGGMKGNQPQHF
TRBV30	TRBD1	-	TRBJ1-5	TGTGCCTGGAGTAATAAACAGGGGATCGGGGGCAATCAGCCCCAGCATTTT	CAWSNKQGIGGNQPQHF
TRBV6-2/TRBV6-3	TRBD2	-	TRBJ2-1	TGTGCCAGCAGTTCCCCCGGGACTAGAACACGGGGTGAGCAGTTCTTC	CASSSPGTRTRGEQFF
TRBV29-1	-	-	TRBJ1-1	TGCAGCGTTGAATCCCCCCTCGTCACTGAAGCTTTCTTT	CSVESPLVTEAFF
TRBV7-2	-	-	TRBJ1-6	TGTGCCAGCAGCTTAGATAGGGTAGGCAGGGACAATTCACCCCTCCACTTT	CASSLDRVGRDNSPLHF
TRBV14	TRBD2	-	TRBJ2-4	TGTGCCAGCAGCCAAGAGAAGAGCGGGGGGGCACTCCTAGCCAAAAACATTCAGTACTTC	CASSQEKSGGALLAKNIQYF
TRBV5-1	-	-	TRBJ1-4	TGCGCCAGCAGCCGAGGGGCAGGGGCTAATGAAAAACTGTTTTTT	CASSRGAGANEKLFF
TRBV18	TRBD1	few	TRBJ1-6	TGTGCCAGCTCACCACCGGGGGCCGAGGGACAGGGGAGTTCACCCCTCCACTTT	CASSPPGAEGQGSSPLHF
TRBV5-1	TRBD2	-	TRBJ2-1	TGCGCCAGCAGCTTGCTGGCTAGCGGGTTACAAGAGCAGTTCTTC	CASSLLASGLQEQFF
TRBV7-2	-	-	TRBJ1-5	TGTGCCAGCAGGCGGGCAGGGGACAATCAGCCCCAGCATTTT	CASRRAGDNQPQHF
TRBV27	-	-	TRBJ1-3	TGTGCCAGCAGTTCGGGGGAAGACACCATATATTTT	CASSSGEDTIYF
TRBV20-1	TRBD1	-	TRBJ2-1	TGCAGTGCTAGTCTTGACAGGGGGTACAATGAGCAGTTCTTC	CSASLDRGYNEQFF
TRBV28	-	-	TRBJ1-1	TGTGCCAGCAGGGACGCTAGGAACACTGAAGCTTTCTTT	CASRDARNTEAFF
TRBV5-6	-	-	TRBJ1-6	TGTGCCAGCAGCCGGGCGGGGTATAATTCACCCCTCCACTTT	CASSRAGYNSPLHF
TRBV7-2	-	-	TRBJ1-2	TGTGCCAGCAGCTTAGGGGGTTGGGGCTATGGCTACACCTTC	CASSLGGWGYGYTF
TRBV5-4	TRBD1	once	TRBJ2-6	TGTGCCAGCAGCTTGGGTCCAGGGGGCATTAGGGCCAACGTCCTGACTTTC	CASSLGPGGIRANVLTF
TRBV24-1	-	few	TRBJ2-5	TGTGCCACCAGTGACCCTCGGGGAGGGGGTAAGGGAGAGACCCAGTACTTC	CATSDPRGGGKGETQYF